This T cell receptor beta chain is drawn from a study of blood T cells in healthy people across ages (dated by TCRdb to between 2015 and 2016). About the investigation overall: In model experiments, template switching captured about one uniquely barcoded TCR beta cDNA molecule for every two T cells. Age-related changes in TCR beta repertoire diversity were measured in the study by deep sequencing normalized with unique cDNA molecular identifiers. The donors were divided into four age groups: young (average approximately 17 years), middle-aged (about 40), aged (approximately 64) and long-lived (82). To avoid experimental bias, donors of different ages were randomly spread across the sequencing lanes. Two additional independent replicas of 1 million unique cDNA reads from the same blood draw were analyzed for two donors (one aged 18 to 29 and one aged 80 or older). Results and caveats for the whole study, not just this receptor: Estimates of total diversity based on one million sequenced T cells were regarded as lower bounds and as underestimates. The long-lived group showed more naive CD4+ T cells, fewer expanded clones and increased TCR diversity than the aged group, suggesting age selection. Bulk unsorted PBMC profiling prevented conclusive comparison of naive and antigen-experienced compartments. Observed TCR beta diversity per million T cells fell roughly linearly with age, and a significant reduction was already apparent by age approximately 40. Because the CMV infection status of the donors was unknown, age-related changes in expanded clonotypes may potentially have been confounded. Observed TCR beta diversity correlated strongly with the percentage of naive T cells measured by flow cytometry.

Preparation of the library involved 5' RACE. Data came from an Illumina HiSeq 2500. A second PCR of about 7 to 12 cycles was run with a J-beta primer mix and a sample-barcoded 5' primer. Each TCR beta cDNA molecule received a unique molecular identifier from a template-switch 5' adaptor carrying 12 random nucleotides. Each sample yielded at least 3 million CDR3-containing paired-end reads. The Mint cDNA synthesis kit, primed by a TRBC-specific oligonucleotide, was used to synthesize first-strand cDNA from all RNA. After uracil-DNA glycosylase treatment, a first 18-cycle PCR used universal primers M1SS and BC2_uni_R on all cDNA. On the study's bioinformatics: For normalization, 1 million high-quality reads, each with a distinct molecular identifier, were randomly selected from each sample. Reads with shared molecular identifiers were discarded instead of being binned into consensus sequences. CDR3 identification, clonotype clustering and error correction used MiTCR with a Q25 quality threshold and the strictest error-elimination algorithm. A nonparametric unseen species model using Euler transformation provided a lower-bound estimate of total TCR beta diversity. TCRdb applied fastp at Q25 and MiXCR to the public reads, then kept only in-frame beta chains. Duplicate CDR3 protein sequences are folded into a single record with the most common DNA and genes. Clone size and V and J calls follow TCRdb, not the original study. This sample lists under 1 million distinct CDR3 sequences; 40% to 50% were detected once. About a fifth of the sample lies in the top ten.

This clonotype was detected only once. The antigen it binds to is not known. No base quality values were provided; no much bigger clone lies one nucleotide off. One read alone lends weak support. The roughly 37 donors, aged about 6 to 95 years, were systemically healthy Caucasian individuals from Russia. Approximately 9.3 milliliters of peripheral blood were collected from each donor into EDTA-treated Vacutainer tubes. PBMCs were isolated by Ficoll-Paque density-gradient centrifugation, with at least 6 million obtained per sample. Total RNA was extracted from PBMCs with Trizol reagent, with at least 6 micrograms obtained per sample. For every donor, flow cytometry on a PBMC aliquot measured the percentage of naive CD45RAhigh/CD27high T cells. Trimming leaves V shorter by 1 base and J shorter by 4 bases, with the junction holding 0 bases beyond the gene matches. In the germline V gene, CDR1 corresponds to LGHNT and CDR2 to FRNRAP. The CDR3 contains 13 residues, cysteine and phenylalanine counted. CDR3 DNA is the only sequence kept; it has 39 bases, read in frame from the first base.

The rearranged segments are TRBV12-5 and TRBJ1-1; the junction holds 7 bases that match TRBD1. Sequencing input: blood. This sequence was found in a man aged 55 to 69 in good health. The DNA sequence follows: TGTGCTAGTGGTTTGGACAGGGGCACTGAAGCTTTCTTT. Translated, this is CASGLDRGTEAFF.